Below are 5 T cell receptor beta chains sequenced from a single sample in a study of blood T cells in healthy people across ages. With a J-beta primer mix and a sample-barcoded 5' primer, a second PCR ran about 7 to 12 cycles. One entry per CDR3 protein results from TCRdb running MiXCR on the 5' RACE reads. Here the sample spans fewer than 1 million distinct CDR3 sequences, 40% to 50% being singletons. Sequencing was carried out using blood. These receptors originate from a man aged 60 to 69 in good health.

V is TRBV29-1 and J is TRBJ2-3; no definite D call. The CDR3 has 13 residues. Germline V CDR1 and CDR2: SQVTM, ANQGSEA. Trimming stripped 4 bases from V and 2 bases from J, with 10 bases between. The CDR3 sequence: CSVAPGSTDTQYF. Here the CDR3 DNA reads TGCAGCGTTGCACCAGGATCCACAGATACGCAGTATTTT.

This sequence joins TRBV14 and TRBJ1-2; 8 nucleotides agree with TRBD1. This CDR3 region has 17 residues. The V gene end was trimmed by 4 bases and the J gene end by 2 bases; junction bases not matched to a gene: 12. Germline V lookup: CDR1 SGHDN, CDR2 FVKESK. The DNA for the CDR3 is TGTGCCAGCAGCCCACTTAGGCAGGGGGCGCAGAACTATGGCTACACCTTC. Translated, it gives CASSPLRQGAQNYGYTF. Full variable domain (rest looked up from reference TRBV14 and TRBJ1-2): EAGVTQFPSHSVIEKGQTVTLRCDPISGHDNLYWYRRVMGKEIKFLLHFVKESKQDESGMPNNRFLAERTGGTYSTLKVQPAELEDSGVYFCASSPLRQGAQNYGYTFGSGTRLTVV.

This chain uses TRBV3-1 with TRBJ2-5; 7 bases map to TRBD2. Trimming removed 5 bases from V and 3 bases from J; junction bases left unmatched: 12. The CDR3 is 16 amino acids. Germline V gene data show CDR1 as LGHDT and CDR2 as YNNKEL (reference sequence). CDR3 sequence: CASSSLRGRGKETQYF. The CDR3 bases are TGTGCCAGCAGCTCCTTGCGGGGGAGGGGCAAAGAGACCCAGTACTTC.

The V gene is TRBV6-2 or TRBV6-3, the J gene TRBJ2-1; D tentatively fits TRBD1 or TRBD2 (6 bases each). The CDR3 totals 18 residues. The V gene lost 2 bases and the J gene lost 7 bases, with 24 bases spanning the gap. CDR1 is MNHEY and CDR2 is SVGEGT in the germline V gene. The DNA for the CDR3 is TGTGCCAGCAGTTACCCACAAGTCCCGGGGGCGCTGAGGAATGAGCAGTTCTTC. This codes for CASSYPQVPGALRNEQFF.

The chain has TRBV3-1 and TRBJ2-3, with D perhaps TRBD2 (5 bases). The length of the CDR3 is 15 residues. Trimming shortened V by 4 bases and J by 0 bases, and 11 bases separated the two germline ends. The V gene's germline CDR1 is LGHDT and CDR2 YNNKEL (reference sequence). The CDR3 sequence: CASSPQRRSTDTQYF. For the CDR3, the DNA is TGTGCCAGCAGCCCTCAAAGGAGGAGCACAGATACGCAGTATTTT.